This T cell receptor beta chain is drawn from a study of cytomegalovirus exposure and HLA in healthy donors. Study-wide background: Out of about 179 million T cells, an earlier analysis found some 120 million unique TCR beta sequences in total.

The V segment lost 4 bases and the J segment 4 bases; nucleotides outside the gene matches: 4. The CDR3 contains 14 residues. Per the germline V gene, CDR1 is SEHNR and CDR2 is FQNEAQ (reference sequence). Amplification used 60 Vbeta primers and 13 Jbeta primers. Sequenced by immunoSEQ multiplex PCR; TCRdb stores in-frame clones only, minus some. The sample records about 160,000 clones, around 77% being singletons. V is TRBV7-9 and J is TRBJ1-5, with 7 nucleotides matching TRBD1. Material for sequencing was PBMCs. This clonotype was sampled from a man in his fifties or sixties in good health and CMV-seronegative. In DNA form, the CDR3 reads TGTGCCAGCAGCTCCGGGACAGCAAATCAGCCCCAGCATTTT. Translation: CASSSGTANQPQHF.